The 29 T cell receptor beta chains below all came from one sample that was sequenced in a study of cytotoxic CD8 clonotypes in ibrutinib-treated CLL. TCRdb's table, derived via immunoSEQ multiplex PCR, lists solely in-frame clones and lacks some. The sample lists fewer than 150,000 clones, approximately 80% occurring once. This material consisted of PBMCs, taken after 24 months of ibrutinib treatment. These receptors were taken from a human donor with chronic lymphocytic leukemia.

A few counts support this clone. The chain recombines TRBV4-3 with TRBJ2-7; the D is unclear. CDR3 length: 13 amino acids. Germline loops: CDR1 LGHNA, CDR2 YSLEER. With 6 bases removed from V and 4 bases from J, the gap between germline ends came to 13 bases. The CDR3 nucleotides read TGCGCCAGCAGGAGCGACCCGTGGTACGAGCAGTACTTC. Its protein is CASRSDPWYEQYF.

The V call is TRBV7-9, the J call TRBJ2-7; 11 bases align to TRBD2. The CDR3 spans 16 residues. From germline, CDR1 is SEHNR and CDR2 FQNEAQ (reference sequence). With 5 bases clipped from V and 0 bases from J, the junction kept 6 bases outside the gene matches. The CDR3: CASSRGTSGTSYEQYF. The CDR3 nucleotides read TGTGCCAGCAGCCGCGGGACTAGCGGCACCTCCTACGAGCAGTACTTC. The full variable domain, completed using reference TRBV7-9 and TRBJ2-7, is DTGVSQNPRHKITKRGQNVTFRCDPISEHNRLYWYRQTLGQGPEFLTYFQNEAQLEKSRLLSDRFSAERPKGSFSTLEIQRTEQGDSAMYLCASSRGTSGTSYEQYFGPGTRLTVT.

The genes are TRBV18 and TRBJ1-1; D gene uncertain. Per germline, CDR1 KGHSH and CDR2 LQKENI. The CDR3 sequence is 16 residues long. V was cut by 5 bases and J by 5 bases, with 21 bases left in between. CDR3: CASSSAPAGSWTEAFF. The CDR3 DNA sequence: TGTGCCAGCTCATCGGCCCCGGCGGGGAGTTGGACTGAAGCTTTCTTT. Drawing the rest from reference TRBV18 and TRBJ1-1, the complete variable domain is NAGVMQNPRHLVRRRGQEARLRCSPMKGHSHVYWYRQLPEEGLKFMVYLQKENIIDESGMPKERFSAEFPKEGPSILRIQQVVRGDSAAYFCASSSAPAGSWTEAFFGQGTRLTVV.

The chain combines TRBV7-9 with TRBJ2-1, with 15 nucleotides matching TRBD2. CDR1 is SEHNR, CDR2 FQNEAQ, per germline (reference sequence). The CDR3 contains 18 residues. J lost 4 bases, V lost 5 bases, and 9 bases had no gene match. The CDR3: CASSPGTSGGPKYNEQFF. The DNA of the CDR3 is TGTGCCAGCAGCCCCGGGACTAGCGGGGGGCCAAAATACAATGAGCAGTTCTTC.

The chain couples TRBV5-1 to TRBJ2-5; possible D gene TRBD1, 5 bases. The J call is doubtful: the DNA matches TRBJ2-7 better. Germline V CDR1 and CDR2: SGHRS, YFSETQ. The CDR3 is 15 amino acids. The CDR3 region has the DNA TGCGCCAGCAGCGGTGGAGTAGGGGCGACCTACGAGCAGTACTTC. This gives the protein CASSGGVGATYEQYF.

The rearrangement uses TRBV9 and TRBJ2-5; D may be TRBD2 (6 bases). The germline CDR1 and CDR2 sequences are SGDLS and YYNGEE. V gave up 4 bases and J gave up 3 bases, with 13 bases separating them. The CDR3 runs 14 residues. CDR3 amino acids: CASSHPGGEETQYF. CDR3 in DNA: TGTGCCAGCAGCCACCCCGGAGGGGAAGAGACCCAGTACTTC.

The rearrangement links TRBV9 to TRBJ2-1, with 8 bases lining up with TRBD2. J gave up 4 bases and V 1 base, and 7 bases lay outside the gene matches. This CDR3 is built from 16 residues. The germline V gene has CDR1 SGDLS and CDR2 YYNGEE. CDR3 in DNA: TGTGCCAGCAGCGTATCGGGACTAGTTGGGTACAATGAGCAGTTCTTC. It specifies CASSVSGLVGYNEQFF.

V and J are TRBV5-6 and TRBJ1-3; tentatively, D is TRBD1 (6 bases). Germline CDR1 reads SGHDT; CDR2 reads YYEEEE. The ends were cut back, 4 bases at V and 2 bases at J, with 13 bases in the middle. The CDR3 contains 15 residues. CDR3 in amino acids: CASSPTGTPGNTIYF. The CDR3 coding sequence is TGTGCCAGCAGCCCCACAGGGACTCCTGGAAACACCATATATTTT.

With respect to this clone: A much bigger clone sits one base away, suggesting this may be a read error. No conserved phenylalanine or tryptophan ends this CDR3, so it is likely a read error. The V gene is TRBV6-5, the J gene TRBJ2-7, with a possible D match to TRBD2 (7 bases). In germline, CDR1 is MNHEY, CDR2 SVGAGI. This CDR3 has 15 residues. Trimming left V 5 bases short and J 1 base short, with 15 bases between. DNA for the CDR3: TGTGCCAGCAGTGGCCGGGGGGCAGGGTCCTACGAGCAGTACCTC. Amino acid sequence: CASSGRGAGSYEQYL.

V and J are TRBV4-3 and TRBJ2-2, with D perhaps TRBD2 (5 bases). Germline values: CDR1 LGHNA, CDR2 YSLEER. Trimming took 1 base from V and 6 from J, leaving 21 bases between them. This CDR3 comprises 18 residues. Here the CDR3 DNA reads TGCGCCAGCAGCCAAGTGGGTGCCGGGGAGACGTTGGCCGGGGAGCTGTTTTTT. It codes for CASSQVGAGETLAGELFF.

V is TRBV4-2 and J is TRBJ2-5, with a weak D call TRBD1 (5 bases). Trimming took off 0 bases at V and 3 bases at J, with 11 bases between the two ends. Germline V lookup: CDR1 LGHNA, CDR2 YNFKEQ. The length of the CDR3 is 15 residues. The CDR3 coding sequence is TGTGCCAGCAGCCAAGATGGCGCAGGGAAAGAGACCCAGTACTTC. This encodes CASSQDGAGKETQYF.

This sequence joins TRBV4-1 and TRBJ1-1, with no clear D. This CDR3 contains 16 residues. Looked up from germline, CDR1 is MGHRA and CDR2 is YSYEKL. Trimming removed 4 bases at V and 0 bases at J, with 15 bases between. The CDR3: CASSPIGRSMNTEAFF. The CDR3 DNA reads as TGCGCCAGCAGCCCGATCGGGCGGTCCATGAACACTGAAGCTTTCTTT.

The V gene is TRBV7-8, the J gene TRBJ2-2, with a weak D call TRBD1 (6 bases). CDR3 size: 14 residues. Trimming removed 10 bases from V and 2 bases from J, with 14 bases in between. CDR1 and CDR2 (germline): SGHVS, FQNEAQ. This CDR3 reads CANKQGINTGELFF. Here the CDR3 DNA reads TGTGCCAACAAGCAGGGGATTAACACCGGGGAGCTGTTTTTT.

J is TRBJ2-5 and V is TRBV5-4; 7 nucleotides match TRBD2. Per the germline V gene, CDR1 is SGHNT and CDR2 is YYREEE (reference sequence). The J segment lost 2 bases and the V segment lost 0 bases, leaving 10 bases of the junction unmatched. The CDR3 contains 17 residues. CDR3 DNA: TGTGCCAGCAGCTTGGGGCGGGGCGGGGGAGGTCAAGAGACCCAGTACTTC. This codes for CASSLGRGGGGQETQYF. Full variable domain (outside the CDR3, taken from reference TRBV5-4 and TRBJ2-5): ETGVTQSPTHLIKTRGQQVTLRCSSQSGHNTVSWYQQALGQGPQFIFQYYREEENGRGNFPPRFSGLQFPNYSSELNVNALELDDSALYLCASSLGRGGGGQETQYFGPGTRLLVL.

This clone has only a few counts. In nucleotides, the CDR3 is TGTGCCTGGAATAAGAACACCGGGGAGCTGTTTTTT. It yields the protein CAWNKNTGELFF. This chain uses TRBV30 with TRBJ2-2; D ambiguous. Trimming removed 4 bases at V and 1 base at J, with 4 bases between. This CDR3 comprises 12 residues. Germline lookup yields CDR1 GTSNPN and CDR2 SVGIG (reference sequence). The full variable domain, in which reference TRBV30 and TRBJ2-2 provide the parts outside the CDR3, is SQTIHQWPATLVQPVGSPLSLECTVEGTSNPNLYWYRQAAGRGLQLLFYSVGIGQISSEVPQNLSASRPQDRQFILSSKKLLLSDSGFYLCAWNKNTGELFFGEGSRLTVL.

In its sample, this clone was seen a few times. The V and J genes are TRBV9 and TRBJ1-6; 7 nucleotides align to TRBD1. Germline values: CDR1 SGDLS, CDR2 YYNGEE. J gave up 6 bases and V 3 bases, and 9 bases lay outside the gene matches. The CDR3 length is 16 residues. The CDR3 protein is CASSARRQGGNSPLHF. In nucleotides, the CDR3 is TGTGCCAGCAGCGCCAGACGACAGGGTGGTAATTCACCCCTCCACTTT.

Here the CDR3 reads CASLDRGFNSPLHF. CDR3 DNA: TGTGCCAGCTTAGACAGGGGGTTTAATTCACCCCTCCACTTT. The gene calls are TRBV6-1 and TRBJ1-6; 9 nucleotides agree with TRBD1. The length of the CDR3 is 14 residues. Germline values: CDR1 MNHNS, CDR2 SASEGT. J lost 6 bases, V lost 8 bases, and 5 bases had no gene match.

The CDR3 sequence: CASSKGVAGGYEQYF. The CDR3 DNA follows: TGTGCCAGCAGCAAAGGGGTGGCAGGGGGCTACGAGCAGTACTTC. The rearrangement uses TRBV5-6 and TRBJ2-7; 7 bases match TRBD1. Germline values: CDR1 SGHDT, CDR2 YYEEEE. The CDR3 has 15 residues. Unmatched junction bases numbered 10, after V lost 4 bases and J lost 3 bases.

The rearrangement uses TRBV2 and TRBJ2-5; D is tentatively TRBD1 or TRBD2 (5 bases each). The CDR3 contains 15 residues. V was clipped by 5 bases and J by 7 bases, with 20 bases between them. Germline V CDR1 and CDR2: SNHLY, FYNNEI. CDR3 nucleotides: TGTGCCAGCAGTTCCTCCGGGACCTCAGACGTGACCCAGTACTTC. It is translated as CASSSSGTSDVTQYF.

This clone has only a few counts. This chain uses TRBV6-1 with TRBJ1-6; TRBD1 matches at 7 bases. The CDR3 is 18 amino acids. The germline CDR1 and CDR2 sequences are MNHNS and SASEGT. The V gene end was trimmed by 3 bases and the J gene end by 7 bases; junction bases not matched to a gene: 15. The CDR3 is CASSEEGDRASWNSPLHF. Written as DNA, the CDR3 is TGTGCCAGCAGTGAGGAGGGTGACAGGGCGTCTTGGAATTCACCCCTCCACTTT.

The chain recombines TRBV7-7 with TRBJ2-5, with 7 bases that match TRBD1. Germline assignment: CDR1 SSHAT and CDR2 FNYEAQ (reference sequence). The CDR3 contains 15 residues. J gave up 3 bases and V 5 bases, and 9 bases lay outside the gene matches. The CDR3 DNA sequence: TGTGCCAGCAGCCCCACAGGGGTGAGGGAAGAGACCCAGTACTTC. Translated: CASSPTGVREETQYF. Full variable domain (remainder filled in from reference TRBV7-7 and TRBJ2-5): GAGVSQSPRYKVTKRGQDVTLRCDPISSHATLYWYQQALGQGPEFLTYFNYEAQPDKSGLPSDRFSAERPEGSISTLTIQRTEQRDSAMYRCASSPTGVREETQYFGPGTRLLVL.

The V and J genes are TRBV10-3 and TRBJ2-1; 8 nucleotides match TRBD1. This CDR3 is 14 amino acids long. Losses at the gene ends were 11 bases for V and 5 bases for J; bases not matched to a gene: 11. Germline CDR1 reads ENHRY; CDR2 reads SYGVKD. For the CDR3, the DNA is TGTGCCTCGCAACCGGGACAGGAACACAATGAGCAGTTCTTC. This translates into CASQPGQEHNEQFF.

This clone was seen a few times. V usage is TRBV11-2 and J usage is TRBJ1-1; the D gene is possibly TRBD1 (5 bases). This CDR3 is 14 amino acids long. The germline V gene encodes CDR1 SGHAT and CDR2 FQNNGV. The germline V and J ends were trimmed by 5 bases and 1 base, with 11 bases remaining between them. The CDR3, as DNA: TGTGCCAGCAGCGGGGACGGGGCGAACACTGAAGCTTTCTTT. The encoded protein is CASSGDGANTEAFF.

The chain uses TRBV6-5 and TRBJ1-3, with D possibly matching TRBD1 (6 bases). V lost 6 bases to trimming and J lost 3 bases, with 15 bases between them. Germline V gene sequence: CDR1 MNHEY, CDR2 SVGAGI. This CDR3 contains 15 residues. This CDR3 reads CASSLPTGNGNTIYF. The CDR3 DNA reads TGTGCCAGCAGCCTTCCTACAGGGAATGGAAACACCATATATTTT.

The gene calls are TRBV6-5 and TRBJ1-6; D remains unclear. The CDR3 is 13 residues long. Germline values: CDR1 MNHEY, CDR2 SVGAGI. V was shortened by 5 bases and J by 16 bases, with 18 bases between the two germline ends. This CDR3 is CASSRSTLGWLHF. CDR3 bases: TGTGCCAGCAGTCGGTCTACATTGGGGTGGCTCCACTTT.

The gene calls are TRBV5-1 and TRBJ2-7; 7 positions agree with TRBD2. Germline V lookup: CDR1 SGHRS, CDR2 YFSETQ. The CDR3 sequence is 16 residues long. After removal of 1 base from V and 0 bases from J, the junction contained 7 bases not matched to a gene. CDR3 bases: TGCGCCAGCAGCTTGCTGGCGGGGGTGAGCTCCTACGAGCAGTACTTC. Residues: CASSLLAGVSSYEQYF.

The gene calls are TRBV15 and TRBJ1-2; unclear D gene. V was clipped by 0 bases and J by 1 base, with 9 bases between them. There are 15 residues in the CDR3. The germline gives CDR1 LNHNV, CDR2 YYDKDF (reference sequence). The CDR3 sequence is CATSRDEGLNYGYTF. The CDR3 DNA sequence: TGTGCCACCAGCAGAGATGAGGGCCTTAACTATGGCTACACCTTC.

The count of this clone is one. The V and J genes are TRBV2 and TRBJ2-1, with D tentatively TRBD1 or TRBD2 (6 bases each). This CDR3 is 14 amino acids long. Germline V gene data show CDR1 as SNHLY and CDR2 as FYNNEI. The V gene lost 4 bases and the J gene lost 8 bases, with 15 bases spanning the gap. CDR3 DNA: TGTGCCAGCAGTGTGGACGGGGGCAACGATGAGCAGTTCTTC. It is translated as CASSVDGGNDEQFF.

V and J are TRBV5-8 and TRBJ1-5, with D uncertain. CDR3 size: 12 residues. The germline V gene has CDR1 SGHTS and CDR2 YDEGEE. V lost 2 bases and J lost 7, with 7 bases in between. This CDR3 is CASSFRLQPQHF. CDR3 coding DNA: TGTGCCAGCAGCTTTAGATTGCAGCCCCAGCATTTT.